These 2 T cell receptor beta chains came from one sample sequenced in a study of T cell responses to AZD1222 COVID-19 vaccine. The table came from immunoSEQ multiplex PCR; TCRdb's copy has only in-frame clones and leaves some out. The sample includes approximately 97,000 clones, approximately 81% of them seen just once. The starting material was peripheral blood, obtained on day 0 of AZD1222 vaccination. These receptors were taken from an adult in good health.

V is TRBV24-1 and J is TRBJ1-2, with D hard to call. In germline, CDR1 is KGHDR, CDR2 SFDVKD. The CDR3 totals 12 residues. Trimming removed 5 bases at V and 2 bases at J, with 5 bases between. In nucleotides, the CDR3 is TGTGCCACCAGTGTAGGAAACTATGGCTACACCTTC. Residues: CATSVGNYGYTF.

The chain combines TRBV3-1 (or the pseudogene TRBV3-2) with TRBJ1-6; D is undetermined. The V gene's germline CDR1 is LGHDT and CDR2 YNNKEL (reference sequence). This CDR3 has 14 residues. Trimming removed 1 base at V and 7 bases at J, with 8 bases between. The CDR3 bases are TGTGCCAGCAGCCAAGTTGGCCGAAATTCACCCCTCCACTTT. Translated, it gives CASSQVGRNSPLHF.